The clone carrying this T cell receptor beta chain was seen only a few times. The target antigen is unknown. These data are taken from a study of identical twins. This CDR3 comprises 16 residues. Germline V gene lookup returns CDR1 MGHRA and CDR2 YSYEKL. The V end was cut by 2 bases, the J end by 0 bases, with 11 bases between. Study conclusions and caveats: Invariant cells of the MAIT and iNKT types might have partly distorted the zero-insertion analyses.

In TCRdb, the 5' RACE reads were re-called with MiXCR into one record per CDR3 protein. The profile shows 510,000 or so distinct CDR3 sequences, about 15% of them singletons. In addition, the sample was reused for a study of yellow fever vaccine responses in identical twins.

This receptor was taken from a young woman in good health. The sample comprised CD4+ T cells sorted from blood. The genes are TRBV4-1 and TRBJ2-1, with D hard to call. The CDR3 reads CASSQSGLSSYNEQFF. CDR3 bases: TGCGCCAGCAGCCAATCTGGCCTAAGCTCCTACAATGAGCAGTTCTTC.